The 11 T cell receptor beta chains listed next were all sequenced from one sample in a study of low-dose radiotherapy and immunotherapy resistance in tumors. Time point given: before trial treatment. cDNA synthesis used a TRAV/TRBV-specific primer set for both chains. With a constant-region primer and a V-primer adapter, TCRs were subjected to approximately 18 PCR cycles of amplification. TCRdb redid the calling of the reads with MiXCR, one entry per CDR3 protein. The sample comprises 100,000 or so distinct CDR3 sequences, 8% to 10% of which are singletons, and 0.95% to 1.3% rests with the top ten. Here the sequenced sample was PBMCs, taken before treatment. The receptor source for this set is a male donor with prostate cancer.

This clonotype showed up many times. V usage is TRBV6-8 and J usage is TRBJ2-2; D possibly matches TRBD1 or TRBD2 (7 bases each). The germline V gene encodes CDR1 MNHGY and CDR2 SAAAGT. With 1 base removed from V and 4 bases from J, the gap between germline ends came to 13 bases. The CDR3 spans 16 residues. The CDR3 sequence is CASSYFRGGSTGELFF. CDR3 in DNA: TGTGCCAGCAGTTACTTCAGGGGGGGGAGCACCGGGGAGCTGTTTTTT.

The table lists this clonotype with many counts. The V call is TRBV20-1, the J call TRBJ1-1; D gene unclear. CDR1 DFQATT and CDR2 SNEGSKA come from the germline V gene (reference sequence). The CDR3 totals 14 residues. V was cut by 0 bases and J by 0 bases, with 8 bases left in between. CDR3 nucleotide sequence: TGCAGTGCTAGAGATCCCTCCCTGAACACTGAAGCTTTCTTT. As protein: CSARDPSLNTEAFF.

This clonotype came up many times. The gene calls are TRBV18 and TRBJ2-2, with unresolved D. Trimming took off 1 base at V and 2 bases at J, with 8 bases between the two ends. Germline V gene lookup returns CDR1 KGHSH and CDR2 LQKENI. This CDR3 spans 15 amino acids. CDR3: CASSPRVPNTGELFF. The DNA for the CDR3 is TGTGCCAGCTCACCACGGGTCCCAAACACCGGGGAGCTGTTTTTT.

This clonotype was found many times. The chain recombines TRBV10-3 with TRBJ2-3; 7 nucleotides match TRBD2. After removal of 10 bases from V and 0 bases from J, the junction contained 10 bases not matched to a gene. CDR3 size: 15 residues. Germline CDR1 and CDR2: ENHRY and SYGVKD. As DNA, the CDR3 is TGTGCCACCGGGATGGGGGGGTCTAGCACAGATACGCAGTATTTT. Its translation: CATGMGGSSTDTQYF.

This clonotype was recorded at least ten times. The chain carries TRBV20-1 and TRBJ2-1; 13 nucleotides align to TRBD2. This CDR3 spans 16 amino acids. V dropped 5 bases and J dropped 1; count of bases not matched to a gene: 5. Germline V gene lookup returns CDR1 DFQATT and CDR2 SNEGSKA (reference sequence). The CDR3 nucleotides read TGCAGTGCTGGGACTAGCGGGGAGTTATCCTACAATGAGCAGTTCTTC. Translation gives CSAGTSGELSYNEQFF.

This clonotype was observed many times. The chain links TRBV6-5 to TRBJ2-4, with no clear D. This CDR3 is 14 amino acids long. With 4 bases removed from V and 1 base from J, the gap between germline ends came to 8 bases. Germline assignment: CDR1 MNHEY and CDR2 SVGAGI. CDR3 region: CASSSRRAKNIQYF. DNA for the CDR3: TGTGCCAGCAGTTCCAGAAGGGCCAAAAACATTCAGTACTTC.

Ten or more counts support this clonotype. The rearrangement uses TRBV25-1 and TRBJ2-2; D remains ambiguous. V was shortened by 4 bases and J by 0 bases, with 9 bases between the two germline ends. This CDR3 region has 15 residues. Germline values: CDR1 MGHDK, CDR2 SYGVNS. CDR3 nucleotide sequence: TGTGCCAGCAGTGTTTCGACACCGAACACCGGGGAGCTGTTTTTT. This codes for CASSVSTPNTGELFF.

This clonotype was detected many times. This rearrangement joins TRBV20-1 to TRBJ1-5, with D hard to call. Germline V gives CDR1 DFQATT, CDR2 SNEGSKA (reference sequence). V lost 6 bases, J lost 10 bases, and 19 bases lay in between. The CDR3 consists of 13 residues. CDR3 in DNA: TGCAGTGCGAGGCCCGGAACCACCGGTCCCCAGCATTTT. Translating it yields CSARPGTTGPQHF.

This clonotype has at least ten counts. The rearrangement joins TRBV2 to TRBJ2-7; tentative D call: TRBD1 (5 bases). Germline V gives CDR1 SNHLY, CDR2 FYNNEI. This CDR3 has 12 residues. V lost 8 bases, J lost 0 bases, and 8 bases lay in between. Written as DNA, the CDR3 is TGTGCCAGCGCGGACAACTCCTACGAGCAGTACTTC. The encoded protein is CASADNSYEQYF.

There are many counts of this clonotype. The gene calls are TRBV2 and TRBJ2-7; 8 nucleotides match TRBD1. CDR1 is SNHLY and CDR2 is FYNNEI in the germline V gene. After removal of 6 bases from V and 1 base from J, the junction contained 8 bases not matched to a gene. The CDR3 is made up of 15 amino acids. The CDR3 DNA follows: TGTGCCAGCAGGGCCGACAGGGGAGGATCCTACGAGCAGTACTTC. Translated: CASRADRGGSYEQYF.

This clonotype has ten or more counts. CDR3 in amino acids: CSASLATSSTDTQYF. The CDR3 DNA reads TGCAGTGCTAGTTTAGCGACCTCTAGCACAGATACGCAGTATTTT. The rearrangement uses TRBV20-1 and TRBJ2-3; TRBD2 might be the D (5 bases). Germline CDR1 and CDR2: DFQATT and SNEGSKA (reference sequence). V lost 3 bases and J lost 0, with 13 bases in between. The length of the CDR3 is 15 residues.